Below are 23 T cell receptor beta chains sequenced from a single sample in a study of blood T cell repertoires in COVID-19. Produced via immunoSEQ multiplex PCR; TCRdb's table is partial and in-frame only. The sample carries roughly 250,000 clones, around 86% recorded once. Sequenced material: PBMCs or T cells enriched from blood (not recorded which). All receptors derive from a woman aged 40 to 50 with acute COVID-19.

V and J are TRBV19 and TRBJ2-7; 11 nucleotides line up with TRBD1. This CDR3 has 13 amino acids. Germline V gene lookup returns CDR1 LNHDA and CDR2 SQIVND (reference sequence). After removal of 6 bases from V and 9 bases from J, the junction contained 7 bases not matched to a gene. As DNA, the CDR3 is TGTGCCAGTAGCAAGGACAGGGGGCGGGGGCAGTACTTC. Its translation: CASSKDRGRGQYF.

This clone was recorded a few times. This rearrangement joins TRBV19 to TRBJ2-3, with D unresolved. CDR3 length equals 10 residues. V dropped 8 bases and J dropped 6 bases, with 6 bases sitting between them. CDR1 LNHDA and CDR2 SQIVND come from the germline V gene (reference sequence). The CDR3 DNA reads as TGTGCCAGTCGGAGCGATACGCAGTATTTT. Translation gives CASRSDTQYF.

A few counts support this clone. This chain uses TRBV7-9 with TRBJ2-1; 13 bases agree with TRBD2. From germline, CDR1 is SEHNR and CDR2 FQNEAQ (reference sequence). Trimming took 5 bases from V and 7 from J; bases not matched to a gene: 8. This CDR3 has 16 residues. In nucleotides, the CDR3 is TGTGCCAGCAGCCGATTGACTAGCGGGAGGTCAAATGAGCAGTTCTTC. This codes for CASSRLTSGRSNEQFF. Using reference TRBV7-9 and TRBJ2-1 for the parts outside the CDR3, the full variable domain is DTGVSQNPRHKITKRGQNVTFRCDPISEHNRLYWYRQTLGQGPEFLTYFQNEAQLEKSRLLSDRFSAERPKGSFSTLEIQRTEQGDSAMYLCASSRLTSGRSNEQFFGPGTRLTVL.

V gene TRBV5-6 combines with J gene TRBJ1-2, with a possible D match to TRBD1 (5 bases). The CDR3 consists of 16 residues. Trimming cost V 3 bases and J 6 bases, with 21 bases left between them. The germline V gene has CDR1 SGHDT and CDR2 YYEEEE. This chain's CDR3 is CASSSPRTGVKNGYTF. The CDR3 bases are TGTGCCAGCAGCTCGCCTCGGACGGGGGTGAAGAATGGCTACACCTTC.

The chain joins TRBV11-2 to TRBJ2-7; possible D gene TRBD1, 6 bases. The CDR3 is made up of 16 amino acids. The V end lost 1 base, the J end lost 3 bases, and 16 bases lay between the germline ends. Germline loops: CDR1 SGHAT, CDR2 FQNNGV. The CDR3 coding sequence is TGTGCCAGCAGCTTAGCGCCCGGACAGTTTAACTACGAGCAGTACTTC. Its translation is CASSLAPGQFNYEQYF.

The chain recombines TRBV7-2 with TRBJ2-1, with TRBD2 matching over 11 bases. CDR1 is SGHTA, CDR2 FQGNSA, per germline. J gave up 4 bases and V 2 bases, and 4 bases lay outside the gene matches. The CDR3 has 16 amino acids. The CDR3: CASSLIGTSGYNEQFF. CDR3 nucleotide sequence: TGTGCCAGCAGCTTAATCGGGACTAGCGGATACAATGAGCAGTTCTTC.

CDR3 loop: CASSWTSGLSRELFF. For the CDR3, the DNA is TGCGCCAGCAGCTGGACTAGCGGGTTGTCCCGGGAGCTGTTTTTT. The rearrangement uses TRBV5-1 and TRBJ2-2, with 11 bases identical to TRBD2. The CDR3 loop spans 15 amino acids. V dropped 3 bases and J dropped 9; count of bases not matched to a gene: 7. Germline V gene lookup returns CDR1 SGHRS and CDR2 YFSETQ.

This clone was picked up one time. The rearrangement joins TRBV19 to TRBJ1-2; D is perhaps TRBD1 (5 bases). CDR1 is LNHDA, CDR2 SQIVND, per germline (reference sequence). This CDR3 is 15 amino acids long. V was clipped by 4 bases and J by 1 base, with 13 bases between them. This CDR3 is CASSRGVWGNYGYTF. The CDR3 DNA reads as TGTGCCAGTAGTAGGGGGGTCTGGGGTAACTATGGCTACACCTTC.

J is TRBJ1-6 and V is TRBV13; 7 nucleotides align to TRBD1. The junction had 11 bases not matched to a gene; V was cut back by 4 bases and J by 8 bases. The CDR3 runs to 16 residues. Looked up from germline, CDR1 is PRHDT and CDR2 is FYEKMQ (reference sequence). The CDR3, as DNA: TGTGCCAGCAGCTCATGGACAGGCCGCACTGATTCACCCCTCCACTTT. Its translation: CASSSWTGRTDSPLHF.

The V and J genes are TRBV11-3 and TRBJ2-1; D might be TRBD2 (5 bases). The CDR3 is 15 amino acids. The germline CDR1 and CDR2 sequences are SGHNT and YENEEA. Trimming took off 5 bases at V and 6 bases at J, with 17 bases between the two ends. This chain's CDR3 is CASSLKPGNPNEQFF. In nucleotides, the CDR3 is TGTGCCAGCAGCCTCAAGCCGGGGAACCCCAATGAGCAGTTCTTC.

Concerning this clone itself: The junction departs from germline at one end; a sequencing error may be responsible. The chain joins TRBV20-1 to TRBJ2-5; 9 nucleotides match TRBD2. CDR1 is DFQATT, CDR2 SNEGSKA, per germline (reference sequence). The CDR3 contains 10 residues. The CDR3 is CSAFSGRPHF. The CDR3, as DNA: TGCAGTGCCTTTAGCGGGAGACCTCACTTC.

The chain joins TRBV5-5 to TRBJ2-2; possible D gene TRBD1, 6 bases. CDR1 and CDR2 (germline): SGHKS, YYEKEE (reference sequence). The CDR3 extends over 17 amino acids. V was clipped by 4 bases and J by 1 base, with 17 bases between them. CDR3 amino acids: CASSPATGSENTGELFF. CDR3 nucleotides: TGTGCCAGCAGCCCTGCAACAGGGAGCGAGAACACCGGGGAGCTGTTTTTT.

This clone was seen more than once but under ten times. The chain has TRBV4-2 and TRBJ2-1; the D gene is possibly TRBD1 (6 bases). Germline CDR1 and CDR2: LGHNA and YNFKEQ. This CDR3 has 16 residues. Deletions cut 4 bases from V and 0 bases from J, with 13 bases between. The chain's CDR3 is CASSLTGTNSYNEQFF. CDR3 DNA sequence: TGTGCCAGCAGCCTTACCGGGACAAACTCCTACAATGAGCAGTTCTTC.

The CDR3 spells CATSDREVAGGYEQFF. The DNA of the CDR3 is TGTGCCACCAGTGATCGGGAAGTAGCGGGAGGCTATGAGCAGTTCTTC. The rearrangement uses TRBV24-1 and TRBJ2-1; TRBD2 matches 10 bases. CDR1 and CDR2 from the germline V gene are KGHDR and SFDVKD. The CDR3 covers 16 residues. V gave up 3 bases and J gave up 8 bases; unmatched junction bases: 9.

The V and J genes are TRBV9 and TRBJ2-7; 7 nucleotides match TRBD2. Looked up from germline, CDR1 is SGDLS and CDR2 is YYNGEE. V was clipped by 0 bases and J by 2 bases; unmatched bases: 5. The CDR3 consists of 15 residues. CDR3 residues: CASSVGGTTTYEQYF. CDR3 in DNA: TGTGCCAGCAGCGTAGGTGGGACTACGACCTACGAGCAGTACTTC. The entire variable domain, with the rest obtained from reference TRBV9 and TRBJ2-7, is as follows: DSGVTQTPKHLITATGQRVTLRCSPRSGDLSVYWYQQSLDQGLQFLIQYYNGEERAKGNILERFSAQQFPDLHSELNLSSLELGDSALYFCASSVGGTTTYEQYFGPGTRLTVT.

This chain connects TRBV24-1 to TRBJ2-5; 7 positions agree with TRBD2. The germline CDR1 and CDR2 sequences are KGHDR and SFDVKD. The J segment lost 5 bases and the V segment lost 9 bases, leaving 11 bases of the junction unmatched. The CDR3 is 14 residues long. CDR3 sequence reads: CATRLAGGEETQYF. The CDR3 DNA sequence: TGTGCCACCCGACTAGCCGGAGGGGAGGAGACCCAGTACTTC.

This clone occurred a few times. V gene TRBV19 combines with J gene TRBJ1-5, with TRBD1 matching over 9 bases. CDR3 size: 14 residues. Germline CDR1 and CDR2: LNHDA and SQIVND (reference sequence). The V gene end was trimmed by 5 bases and the J gene end by 5 bases; junction bases not matched to a gene: 4. The CDR3 reads CASSPRTGDQPQHF. CDR3 in DNA: TGTGCCAGTAGTCCTCGGACAGGGGATCAGCCCCAGCATTTT.

The chain carries TRBV19 and TRBJ2-1; 15 positions agree with TRBD2. Germline trimming cut 4 bases from V and 8 bases from J; bases unmatched to any gene: 3. This CDR3 is 15 amino acids long. Germline V gene data show CDR1 as LNHDA and CDR2 as SQIVND (reference sequence). CDR3 protein: CASSTGLAGGYEQFF. CDR3 coding DNA: TGTGCCAGTAGTACGGGACTAGCGGGAGGTTATGAGCAGTTCTTC.

The chain is built from TRBV19 and TRBJ2-1; D possibly corresponds to TRBD1 (5 bases). The germline CDR1 and CDR2 sequences are LNHDA and SQIVND (reference sequence). Trimming cost V 3 bases and J 8 bases, with 11 bases left between them. CDR3 size: 13 residues. DNA of the CDR3: TGTGCCAGTAGTATCCCAGGGATCGATGAGCAGTTCTTC. It yields the protein CASSIPGIDEQFF. The whole variable domain, remainder taken from reference TRBV19 and TRBJ2-1, is DGGITQSPKYLFRKEGQNVTLSCEQNLNHDAMYWYRQDPGQGLRLIYYSQIVNDFQKGDIAEGYSVSREKKESFPLTVTSAQKNPTAFYLCASSIPGIDEQFFGPGTRLTVL.

This clone came up a few times. The J gene is TRBJ2-4, the V gene TRBV4-1; TRBD2 agrees at 10 bases. Unmatched junction bases numbered 5, after V lost 4 bases and J lost 5 bases. Germline lookup yields CDR1 MGHRA and CDR2 YSYEKL. The CDR3 length is 15 residues. In nucleotides, the CDR3 is TGCGCCAGCAGCCTGGGTCTAGCGGGAGAAAACATTCAGTACTTC. Encoded protein: CASSLGLAGENIQYF.

V is TRBV6-1 and J is TRBJ1-3; possibly TRBD1 for D (5 bases). With 0 bases removed from V and 0 bases from J, the gap between germline ends came to 12 bases. The length of the CDR3 is 17 residues. The V gene's germline CDR1 is MNHNS and CDR2 SASEGT. The DNA of the CDR3 is TGTGCCAGCAGTGAAGCTGAGGACACACTCTCTGGAAACACCATATATTTT. This sequence encodes CASSEAEDTLSGNTIYF.

This rearrangement joins TRBV28 to TRBJ2-3; D is perhaps TRBD1 (6 bases). The CDR3 is made up of 13 amino acids. Germline values: CDR1 MDHEN, CDR2 SYDVKM. The V end was cut by 6 bases, the J end by 4 bases, with 11 bases between. Written as DNA, the CDR3 is TGTGCCAGCAGGGATCAGGGGCCAGATACGCAGTATTTT. Protein product: CASRDQGPDTQYF.

Note on this clone: This CDR3 is also generated by other DNA sequences in the sample. The chain combines TRBV14 with TRBJ1-1; 10 positions agree with TRBD1. Germline lookup yields CDR1 SGHDN and CDR2 FVKESK. The CDR3 has 15 amino acids. With V trimmed by 1 base and J by 5 bases, 4 bases remained unmatched. CDR3 protein: CASSQGQGAGTEAFF. The CDR3 DNA follows: TGTGCCAGCAGCCAAGGACAGGGGGCGGGGACTGAAGCTTTCTTT.